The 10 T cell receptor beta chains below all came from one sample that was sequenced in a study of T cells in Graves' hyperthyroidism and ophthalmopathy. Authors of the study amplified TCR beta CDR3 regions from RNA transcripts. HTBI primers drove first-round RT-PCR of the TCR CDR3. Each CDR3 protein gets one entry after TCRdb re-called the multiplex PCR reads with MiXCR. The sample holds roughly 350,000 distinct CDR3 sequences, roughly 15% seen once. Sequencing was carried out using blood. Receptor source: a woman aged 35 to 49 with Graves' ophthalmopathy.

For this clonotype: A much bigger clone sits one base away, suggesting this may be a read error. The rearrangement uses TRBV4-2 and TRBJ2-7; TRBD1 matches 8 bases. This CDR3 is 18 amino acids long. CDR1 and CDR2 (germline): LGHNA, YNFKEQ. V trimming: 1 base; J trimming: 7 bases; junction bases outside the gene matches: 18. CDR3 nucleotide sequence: TGTGCCAGCAGCCAAGGTATCATGCTGGACAGGGCGTTGAGTGAGCAGTACTTC. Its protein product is CASSQGIMLDRALSEQYF.

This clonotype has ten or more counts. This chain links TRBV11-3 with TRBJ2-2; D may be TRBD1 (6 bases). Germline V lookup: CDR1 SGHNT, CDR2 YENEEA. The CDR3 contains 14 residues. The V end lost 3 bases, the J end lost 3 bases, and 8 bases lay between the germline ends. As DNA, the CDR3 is TGTGCCAGCAGCTTGGACAGATACACCGGGGAGCTGTTTTTT. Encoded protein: CASSLDRYTGELFF.

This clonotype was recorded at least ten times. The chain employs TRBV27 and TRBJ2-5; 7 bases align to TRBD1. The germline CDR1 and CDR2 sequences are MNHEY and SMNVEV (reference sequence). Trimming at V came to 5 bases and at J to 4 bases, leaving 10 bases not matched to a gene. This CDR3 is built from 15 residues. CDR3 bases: TGTGCCAGCAGTCCAAGACAGGGCTCGGGAGAGACCCAGTACTTC. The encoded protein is CASSPRQGSGETQYF.

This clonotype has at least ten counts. DNA for the CDR3: TGCAGTGCCGTCGGCTACACAGATACGCAGTATTTT. Protein: CSAVGYTDTQYF. V usage is TRBV20-1 and J usage is TRBJ2-3; D not certain. CDR1 and CDR2 (germline): DFQATT, SNEGSKA (reference sequence). Trimming stripped 6 bases from V and 2 bases from J, with 9 bases between. The CDR3 sequence is 12 residues long.

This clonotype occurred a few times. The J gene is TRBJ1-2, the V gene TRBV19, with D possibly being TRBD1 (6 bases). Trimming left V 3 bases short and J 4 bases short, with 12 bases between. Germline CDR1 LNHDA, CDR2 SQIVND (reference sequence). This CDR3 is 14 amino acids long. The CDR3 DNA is TGTGCCAGTAGTATTCCCAGGGGCATCTATGGCTACACCTTC. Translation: CASSIPRGIYGYTF.

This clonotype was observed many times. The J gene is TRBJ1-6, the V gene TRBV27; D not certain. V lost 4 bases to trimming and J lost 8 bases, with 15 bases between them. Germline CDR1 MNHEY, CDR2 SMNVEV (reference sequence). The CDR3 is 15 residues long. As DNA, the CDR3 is TGTGCCAGCAGTTCCCCGGGCCTTCGACATTCACCCCTCCACTTT. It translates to CASSSPGLRHSPLHF.

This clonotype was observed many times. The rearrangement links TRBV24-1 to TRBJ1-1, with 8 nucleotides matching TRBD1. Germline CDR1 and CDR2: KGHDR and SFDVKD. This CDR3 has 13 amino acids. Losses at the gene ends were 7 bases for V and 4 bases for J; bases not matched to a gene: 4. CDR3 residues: CATSGQGSTEAFF. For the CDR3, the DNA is TGTGCCACCAGCGGACAGGGTTCCACTGAAGCTTTCTTT.

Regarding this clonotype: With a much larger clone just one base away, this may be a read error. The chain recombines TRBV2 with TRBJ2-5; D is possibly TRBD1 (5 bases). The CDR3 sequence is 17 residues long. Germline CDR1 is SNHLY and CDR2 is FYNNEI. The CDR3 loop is CACSDDSSTGDQETQYF. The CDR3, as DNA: TGTGCCTGCAGTGACGACAGCTCCACTGGGGACCAAGAGACCCAGTACTTC. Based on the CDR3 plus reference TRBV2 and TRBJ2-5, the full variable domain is EPEVTQTPSHQVTQMGQEVILRCVPISNHLYFYWYRQILGQKVEFLVSFYNNEISEKSEIFDDQFSVERPDGSNFTLKIRSTKLEDSAMYFCACSDDSSTGDQETQYFGPGTRLLVL.

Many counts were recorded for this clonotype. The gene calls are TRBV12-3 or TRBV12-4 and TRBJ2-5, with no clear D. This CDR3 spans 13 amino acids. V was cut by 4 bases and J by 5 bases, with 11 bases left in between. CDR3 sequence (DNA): TGTGCCAGCAGTTCTTCCTTTGTGGAGACCCAGTACTTC. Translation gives CASSSSFVETQYF.

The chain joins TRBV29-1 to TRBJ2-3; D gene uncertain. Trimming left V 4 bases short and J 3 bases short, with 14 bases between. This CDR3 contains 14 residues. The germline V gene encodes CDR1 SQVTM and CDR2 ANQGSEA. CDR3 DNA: TGCAGCGTTGCTGGTATGGCCGGGACAGATACGCAGTATTTT. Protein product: CSVAGMAGTDTQYF.